The 19 T cell receptor beta chains listed next were all sequenced from one sample in a study of blood T cell repertoires in COVID-19. Generated by immunoSEQ multiplex PCR, the TCRdb table keeps only in-frame clones and is missing some. This sample has about 140,000 clones; 75% to 90% occur once, and the top ten carry about 5%. Material for sequencing was peripheral blood. These receptors were taken from a human donor in a cohort sampled during active COVID-19.

This chain links TRBV6-6 with TRBJ1-2, with D perhaps TRBD1 (5 bases). The CDR3 spans 15 residues. Per the germline V gene, CDR1 is MNHNY and CDR2 is SVGAGI (reference sequence). Trimming shortened V by 0 bases and J by 6 bases, and 14 bases separated the two germline ends. CDR3 coding DNA: TGTGCCAGCAGTTACTCGTCGGGGGGAAGGGATGGCTACACCTTC. Protein product: CASSYSSGGRDGYTF.

The chain recombines TRBV11-3 with TRBJ1-5; 10 bases are shared with TRBD1. Germline values: CDR1 SGHNT, CDR2 YENEEA. After removal of 1 base from V and 5 bases from J, the junction contained 2 bases not matched to a gene. This CDR3 region has 15 residues. In DNA form, the CDR3 reads TGTGCCAGCAGCTTAGGCGGGACAGGGGATCAGCCCCAGCATTTT. Translation: CASSLGGTGDQPQHF.

The chain recombines TRBV9 with TRBJ2-3, with TRBD2 identical over 14 bases. Germline CDR1 is SGDLS and CDR2 is YYNGEE. The CDR3 contains 16 residues. V was pared by 3 bases and J by 4 bases, with 4 bases of the junction left unmatched. The CDR3 sequence: CASSDSGLAGADTQYF. CDR3 coding DNA: TGTGCCAGCAGCGATTCGGGACTAGCGGGAGCAGATACGCAGTATTTT.

This chain links TRBV23-1 with TRBJ2-5, with no clear D. TRBV23-1 is assigned to the ORF class and has an uncertain function. V was pared by 1 base and J by 5 bases, with 11 bases between. CDR3 length equals 14 residues. The CDR3, as DNA: TGCGCCAGCAGTCAATTCTGGGCAAAGGAGACCCAGTACTTC. This translates into CASSQFWAKETQYF.

This clone showed up just a few times. The rearrangement joins TRBV7-2 to TRBJ2-5, with D maybe TRBD1 (6 bases). Trimming left V 1 base short and J 2 bases short, with 11 bases between. CDR1 is SGHTA and CDR2 is FQGNSA in the germline V gene. The CDR3 has 15 residues. CDR3 in DNA: TGTGCCAGCAGCTTAGGAGGACAGCCTCAAGAGACCCAGTACTTC. Amino acids: CASSLGGQPQETQYF.

This clone has just a few counts. The rearrangement uses TRBV10-3 and TRBJ2-5; perhaps TRBD2 as D (5 bases). The germline V and J ends were trimmed by 6 bases and 2 bases, with 10 bases remaining between them. The CDR3 extends over 13 amino acids. CDR1 and CDR2 (germline): ENHRY, SYGVKD. The CDR3 sequence is CAISRSGQETQYF. In nucleotides, the CDR3 is TGTGCCATCAGCAGGAGCGGACAAGAGACCCAGTACTTC.

V gene TRBV28 combines with J gene TRBJ1-5, with a possible D match to TRBD1 (5 bases). Germline assignment: CDR1 MDHEN and CDR2 SYDVKM. V was cut by 3 bases and J by 4 bases, with 13 bases left in between. CDR3 length: 15 residues. This CDR3 reads CASSFLLDINQPQHF. CDR3 sequence (DNA): TGTGCCAGCAGTTTCCTCCTGGACATAAATCAGCCCCAGCATTTT.

The chain recombines TRBV3-1 (or the pseudogene TRBV3-2) with TRBJ1-4, with 10 bases aligning to TRBD1. The germline gives CDR1 LGHDT, CDR2 YNNKEL (reference sequence). Losses at the gene ends were 3 bases for V and 0 bases for J; bases not matched to a gene: 7. This CDR3 contains 18 residues. The CDR3 loop reads CASSQDRGGFATNEKLFF. The CDR3 DNA is TGTGCCAGCAGCCAGGACAGGGGGGGATTTGCAACTAATGAAAAACTGTTTTTT.

V usage is TRBV19 and J usage is TRBJ2-7; D perhaps matches TRBD2 (5 bases). The CDR3 runs 14 residues. Germline V gives CDR1 LNHDA, CDR2 SQIVND (reference sequence). V lost 6 bases, J lost 5 bases, and 17 bases lay in between. CDR3 nucleotide sequence: TGTGCCAGTAGAATACTAGTTGTTCTAGACGAGCAGTACGTC. Its translation: CASRILVVLDEQYV.

V and J are TRBV7-9 and TRBJ2-2; 15 nucleotides match TRBD2. The CDR3 runs 18 residues. V lost 3 bases, J lost 1 base, and 3 bases stayed unmatched. Germline-derived CDR1 and CDR2 are SEHNR and FQNEAQ (reference sequence). CDR3 nucleotides: TGTGCCAGCAGCTTTCCGGGACTAGCGGGGGGGAACACCGGGGAGCTGTTTTTT. This sequence encodes CASSFPGLAGGNTGELFF.

This sequence joins TRBV28 and TRBJ2-7; 7 bases fit TRBD2. The CDR3 totals 14 residues. The germline V gene has CDR1 MDHEN and CDR2 SYDVKM. Trimming removed 6 bases from V and 4 bases from J; junction bases left unmatched: 9. The CDR3 bases are TGTGCCAGCAGGGCTTCCAGCGGGATGTACGAGCAGTACTTC. Its translation: CASRASSGMYEQYF.

V gene TRBV3-1 (or the pseudogene TRBV3-2) combines with J gene TRBJ2-3, with TRBD2 identical over 13 bases. The V gene end was trimmed by 3 bases and the J gene end by 2 bases; junction bases not matched to a gene: 5. This CDR3 contains 17 residues. Germline V gene data show CDR1 as LGHDT and CDR2 as YNNKEL (reference sequence). DNA of the CDR3: TGTGCCAGCAGCCAGGGACTAGCGGGACTACCCACAGATACGCAGTATTTT. It codes for CASSQGLAGLPTDTQYF.

The chain joins TRBV24-1 to TRBJ2-3, with 12 bases identical to TRBD2. CDR3 size: 16 residues. Germline trimming cut 0 bases from V and 3 bases from J; bases unmatched to any gene: 0. The germline CDR1 and CDR2 sequences are KGHDR and SFDVKD. CDR3 amino acids: CATSDLTSGGTDTQYF. CDR3 nucleotide sequence: TGTGCCACCAGTGATTTGACTAGCGGGGGGACAGATACGCAGTATTTT.

V and J are TRBV28 and TRBJ2-1; 10 bases agree with TRBD2. Trimming removed 3 bases from V and 7 bases from J; junction bases left unmatched: 6. The germline CDR1 and CDR2 sequences are MDHEN and SYDVKM. CDR3 size: 15 residues. Here the CDR3 reads CASSLGAGGVNEQFF. CDR3 nucleotides: TGTGCCAGCAGTTTGGGAGCGGGAGGGGTTAATGAGCAGTTCTTC.

This rearrangement joins TRBV5-5 to TRBJ2-3; D not certain. V was pared by 3 bases and J by 10 bases, with 30 bases between. This CDR3 has 18 residues. Germline V lookup: CDR1 SGHKS, CDR2 YYEKEE (reference sequence). The CDR3: CASSWNPNTIIQFAAQYF. CDR3 sequence (DNA): TGTGCCAGCAGCTGGAACCCCAACACTATCATTCAATTTGCTGCGCAGTATTTT.

The chain recombines TRBV2 with TRBJ2-1; 12 nucleotides match TRBD1. This CDR3 contains 15 residues. J was trimmed by 9 bases and V by 9 bases; bases with no gene match: 12. The germline V gene encodes CDR1 SNHLY and CDR2 FYNNEI. Here the CDR3 DNA reads TGTGCCAGTCACGCCGGGACAGGGGGCAGAGGTGAGCAGTTCTTC. Its protein product is CASHAGTGGRGEQFF.

This clone was counted a few times. The chain has TRBV9 and TRBJ1-2; 9 nucleotides agree with TRBD1. The CDR3 consists of 17 residues. With V trimmed by 0 bases and J by 7 bases, 13 bases remained unmatched. Germline loops: CDR1 SGDLS, CDR2 YYNGEE. This CDR3 is CASSVGPGGQGRIGYTF. The DNA for the CDR3 is TGTGCCAGCAGCGTAGGCCCGGGGGGACAGGGAAGAATTGGCTACACCTTC.

V is TRBV6-5 and J is TRBJ1-2; D not resolved. V lost 7 bases to trimming and J lost 4 bases, with 16 bases between them. CDR3 size: 14 residues. Germline V gene lookup returns CDR1 MNHEY and CDR2 SVGAGI. The CDR3 DNA reads as TGTGCCAGCAAGGTTGAGGATTTGGGCTATGGCTACACCTTC. Translation: CASKVEDLGYGYTF.

The chain joins TRBV28 to TRBJ2-1; 13 bases match TRBD2. The CDR3 has 15 residues. With V trimmed by 7 bases and J by 7 bases, 7 bases remained unmatched. CDR1 and CDR2 (germline): MDHEN, SYDVKM. The CDR3 DNA reads TGTGCCAGCAATCCACTAGCGGGGGGGTTAAATGAGCAGTTCTTC. Its translation is CASNPLAGGLNEQFF.